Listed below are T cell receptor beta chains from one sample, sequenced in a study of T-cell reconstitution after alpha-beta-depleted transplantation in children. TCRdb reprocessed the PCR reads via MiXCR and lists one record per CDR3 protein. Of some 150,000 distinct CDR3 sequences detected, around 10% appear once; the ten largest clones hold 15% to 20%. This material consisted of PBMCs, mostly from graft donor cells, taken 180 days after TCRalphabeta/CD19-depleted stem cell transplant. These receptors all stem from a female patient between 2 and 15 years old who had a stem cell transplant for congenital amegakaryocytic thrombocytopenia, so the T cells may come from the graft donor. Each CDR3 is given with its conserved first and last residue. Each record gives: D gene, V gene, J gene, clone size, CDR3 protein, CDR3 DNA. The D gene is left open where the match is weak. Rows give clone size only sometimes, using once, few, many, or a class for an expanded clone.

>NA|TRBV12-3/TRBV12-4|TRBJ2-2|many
CASSLFGGTGELFF
TGTGCCAGCAGTTTATTCGGGGGAACCGGGGAGCTGTTTTTT
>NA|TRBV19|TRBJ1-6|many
CASSSLNSPLHF
TGTGCCAGTAGTAGCCTGAATTCACCCCTCCACTTT
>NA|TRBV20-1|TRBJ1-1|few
CSASPDRNTEAFF
TGCAGTGCTAGTCCAGACAGGAACACTGAAGCTTTCTTT
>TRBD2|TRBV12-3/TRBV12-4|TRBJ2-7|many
CASSSASGSSTYEQYF
TGTGCCAGCAGTTCCGCTAGCGGGAGTAGCACCTACGAGCAGTACTTC
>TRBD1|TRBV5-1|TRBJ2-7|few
CASSHGTRQGISVGEQYF
TGCGCCAGCAGCCACGGAACCCGACAGGGTATATCAGTCGGCGAGCAGTACTTC
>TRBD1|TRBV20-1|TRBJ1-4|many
CSAPGQGVSGEKLFF
TGCAGTGCTCCGGGACAGGGGGTGAGCGGCGAAAAACTGTTTTTT
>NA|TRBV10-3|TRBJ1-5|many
CAISDDGNQPQHF
TGTGCCATCAGTGACGACGGGAATCAGCCCCAGCATTTT
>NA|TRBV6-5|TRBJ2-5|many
CASSYSLQETQYF
TGTGCCAGCAGTTACTCGCTCCAAGAGACCCAGTACTTC
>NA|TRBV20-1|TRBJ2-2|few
CSASSLIRTGELFF
TGCAGTGCCAGTAGTCTCATCCGCACCGGGGAGCTGTTTTTT
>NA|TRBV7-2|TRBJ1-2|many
CASSLWGFGYTF
TGTGCCAGCAGCTTATGGGGTTTTGGCTACACCTTC
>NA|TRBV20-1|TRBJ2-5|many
CSARYSARGQETQYF
TGCAGTGCTAGGTATTCGGCCCGGGGGCAAGAGACCCAGTACTTC
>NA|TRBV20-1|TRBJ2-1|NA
CSAMWSGGLDEQFF
TGCAGTGCTATGTGGTCGGGCGGGCTGGATGAGCAGTTCTTC
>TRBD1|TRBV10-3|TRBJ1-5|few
CAISEGGQGDQPQHF
TGTGCCATCAGTGAAGGCGGACAGGGTGACCAGCCCCAGCATTTT
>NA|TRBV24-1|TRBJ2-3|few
CATSDPTSTDTQYF
TGTGCCACCAGTGATCCAACTAGCACAGATACGCAGTATTTT
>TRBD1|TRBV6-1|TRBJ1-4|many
CASSPGYRGNEKLFF
TGTGCCAGCAGCCCCGGGTACAGGGGTAATGAAAAACTGTTTTTT
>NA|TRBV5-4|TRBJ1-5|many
CASSVQGEGRQHF
TGTGCCAGCAGCGTACAGGGTGAGGGGCGACAGCATTTT
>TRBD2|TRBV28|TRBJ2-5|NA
CASRSSGGARGETQYF
TGTGCCAGCAGATCTAGCGGGGGGGCCAGGGGGGAGACCCAGTACTTC
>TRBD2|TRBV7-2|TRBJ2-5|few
CASSYTSGAGFGETQYF
TGTGCCAGCAGCTACACTAGCGGGGCCGGGTTTGGGGAGACCCAGTACTTC
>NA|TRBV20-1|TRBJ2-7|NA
CSAEGHLTYEQYF
TGCAGTGCCGAGGGACACCTTACCTACGAGCAGTACTTC
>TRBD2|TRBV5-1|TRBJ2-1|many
CASSKGGSGTSRNEQFF
TGCGCCAGCAGCAAAGGGGGATCCGGGACTAGCAGGAATGAGCAGTTCTTC
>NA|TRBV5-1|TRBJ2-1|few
CASSFVRGSGEQFF
TGCGCCAGCAGCTTTGTCAGGGGTTCCGGTGAGCAGTTCTTC
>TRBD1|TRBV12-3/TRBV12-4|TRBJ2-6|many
CASSLGTASGANVLTF
TGTGCCAGCAGTTTGGGGACAGCTTCTGGGGCCAACGTCCTGACTTTC
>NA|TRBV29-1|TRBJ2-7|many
CSVEGEGGYEQYF
TGCAGCGTTGAAGGGGAAGGGGGCTACGAGCAGTACTTC
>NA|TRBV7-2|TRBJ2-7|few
CASSFGTLTYEQYF
TGTGCCAGCAGCTTCGGGACCCTGACCTACGAGCAGTACTTC
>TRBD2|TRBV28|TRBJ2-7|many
CASREGGQAGYEQYF
TGTGCCAGCAGGGAGGGAGGGCAGGCGGGGTACGAGCAGTACTTC
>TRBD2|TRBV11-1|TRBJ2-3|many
CASSKTEGGGRAGSDTQYF
TGTGCCAGCAGCAAGACCGAGGGTGGCGGGAGGGCCGGGTCAGATACGCAGTATTTT
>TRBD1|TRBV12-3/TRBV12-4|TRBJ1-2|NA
CASSRQGVYGYTF
TGTGCCAGCAGTCGACAGGGGGTCTATGGCTACACCTTC
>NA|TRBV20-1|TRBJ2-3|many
CSAKPTPRTDTQYF
TGCAGTGCGAAGCCGACTCCCCGCACAGATACGCAGTATTTT
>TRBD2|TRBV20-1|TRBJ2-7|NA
CSARGRLAGYPSYEQYF
TGCAGTGCTAGAGGAAGACTAGCGGGATATCCCTCCTACGAGCAGTACTTC
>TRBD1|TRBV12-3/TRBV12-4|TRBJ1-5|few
CASRGQGNQPQHF
TGTGCCAGCAGAGGACAGGGAAATCAGCCCCAGCATTTT
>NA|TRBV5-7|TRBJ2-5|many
CASSWPDSQETQYF
TGTGCCAGCAGCTGGCCCGACAGCCAAGAGACCCAGTACTTC
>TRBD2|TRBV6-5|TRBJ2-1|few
CASSYSSLASGRARNEQFF
TGTGCCAGCAGTTACTCGAGTTTGGCTAGCGGGAGGGCCCGCAATGAGCAGTTCTTC
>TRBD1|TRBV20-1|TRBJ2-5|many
CSARGDRVNQLYQETQYF
TGCAGTGCTAGAGGGGACAGGGTGAACCAATTGTACCAAGAGACCCAGTACTTC
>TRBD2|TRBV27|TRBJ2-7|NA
CASSKLAGVFYEQYF
TGTGCCAGCAGTAAACTAGCGGGAGTCTTCTACGAGCAGTACTTC
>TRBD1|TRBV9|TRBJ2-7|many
CASSPRTGGPLNEQYF
TGTGCCAGCAGCCCGAGGACAGGGGGGCCCCTAAACGAGCAGTACTTC
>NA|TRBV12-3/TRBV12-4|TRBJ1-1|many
CASSLVGNWHTEAFF
TGTGCCAGCAGTTTAGTAGGGAACTGGCACACTGAAGCTTTCTTT
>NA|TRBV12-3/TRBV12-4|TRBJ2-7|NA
CASSFGSGTYEQYF
TGTGCCAGCAGTTTTGGTAGCGGAACCTACGAGCAGTACTTC
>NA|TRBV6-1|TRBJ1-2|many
CASRRGTESGYTF
TGTGCCAGCAGGCGCGGGACGGAGAGTGGCTACACCTTC
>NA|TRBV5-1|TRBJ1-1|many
CASAEGPLNTEAFF
TGCGCCAGCGCCGAGGGACCACTGAACACTGAAGCTTTCTTT
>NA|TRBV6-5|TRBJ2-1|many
CASSYPGAENEQFF
TGTGCCAGCAGTTACCCAGGGGCAGAAAATGAGCAGTTCTTC
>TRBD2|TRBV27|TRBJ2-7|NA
CASTPSRGSGTGEQYF
TGTGCCAGCACCCCGTCGCGTGGTAGCGGGACTGGCGAGCAGTACTTC
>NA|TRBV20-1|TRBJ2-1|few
CSARELSANNEQFF
TGCAGTGCTAGAGAGTTATCGGCTAACAATGAGCAGTTCTTC
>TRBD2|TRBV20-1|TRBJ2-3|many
CSARDPGGADTQYF
TGCAGTGCTAGAGATCCCGGGGGGGCAGATACGCAGTATTTT
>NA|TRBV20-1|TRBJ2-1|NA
CSARVLTSPRAGYNEQFF
TGCAGTGCTAGAGTTCTGACTAGTCCCCGCGCTGGGTACAATGAGCAGTTCTTC
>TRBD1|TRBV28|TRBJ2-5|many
CASSLLPWTGRNETQYF
TGTGCCAGCAGTCTCCTACCCTGGACAGGGAGGAATGAGACCCAGTACTTC
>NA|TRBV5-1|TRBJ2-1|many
CASSPTWGVGNEQFF
TGCGCCAGCAGCCCGACCTGGGGTGTGGGGAATGAGCAGTTCTTC
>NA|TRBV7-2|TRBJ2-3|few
CASSWRVVGTDTQYF
TGTGCCAGCAGCTGGCGGGTAGTAGGCACAGATACGCAGTATTTT
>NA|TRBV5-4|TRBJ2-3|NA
CASSFIQTDTQYF
TGTGCCAGCAGCTTCATACAGACAGATACGCAGTATTTT
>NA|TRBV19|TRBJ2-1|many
CASSIRAYLGGYNEQFF
TGTGCCAGTAGTATCAGGGCCTACCTTGGAGGGTACAATGAGCAGTTCTTC
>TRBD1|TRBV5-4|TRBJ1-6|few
CASSLMDRDRSPLHF
TGTGCCAGCAGCTTGATGGACAGGGATCGTTCACCCCTCCACTTT
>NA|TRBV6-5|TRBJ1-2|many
CASSYGSGAYGYTF
TGTGCCAGCAGTTACGGGTCTGGGGCCTATGGCTACACCTTC
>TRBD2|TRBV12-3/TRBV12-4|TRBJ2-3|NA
CTISSSSGRFGTQYF
TGTACCATCAGTTCCTCTAGCGGGAGGTTTGGTACGCAGTATTTT
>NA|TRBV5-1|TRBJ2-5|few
CATAVGETQYF
TGCGCCACCGCCGTAGGGGAGACCCAGTACTTC